The clone carrying this T cell receptor beta chain was seen once. Its antigen is as yet unknown. At colonoscopy, a blood sample was also collected. The entry originates in a study of pediatric ulcerative colitis. Study-level points and caveats: Two rectal clonotypes were found only in ulcerative colitis patients, all of them.

Only in-frame clones appear in the TCRdb table, and some are missing; sequencing was by immunoSEQ multiplex PCR. The table has about 36,000 clones, 70% to 90% seen once. CDR1 is MNHNS and CDR2 is SASEGT in the germline V gene. The CDR3 is made up of 16 amino acids. Trimming stripped 4 bases from V and 0 bases from J, with 13 bases between. The receptor comes from a girl aged 10-17 years with moderate ulcerative colitis. The chain links TRBV6-1 to TRBJ2-1; D is possibly TRBD2 (5 bases). The sample taken for sequencing was blood. The CDR3 nucleotides are TGTGCCAGCAGTGGGCTCAGCGGTAGCTCCTACAATGAGCAGTTCTTC. It encodes CASSGLSGSSYNEQFF.